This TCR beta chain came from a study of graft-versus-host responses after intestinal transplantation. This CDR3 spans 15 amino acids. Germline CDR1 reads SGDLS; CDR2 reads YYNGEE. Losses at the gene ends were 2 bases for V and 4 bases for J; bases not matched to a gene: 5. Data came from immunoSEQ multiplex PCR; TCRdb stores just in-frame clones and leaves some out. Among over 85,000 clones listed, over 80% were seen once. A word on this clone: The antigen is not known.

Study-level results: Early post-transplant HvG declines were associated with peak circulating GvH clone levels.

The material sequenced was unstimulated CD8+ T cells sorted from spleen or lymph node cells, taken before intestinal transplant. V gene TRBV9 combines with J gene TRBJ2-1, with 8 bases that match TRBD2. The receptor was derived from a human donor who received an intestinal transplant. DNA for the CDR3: TGTGCCAGCAGCGTCAGCGGGGGCGGTTACAATGAGCAGTTCTTC. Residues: CASSVSGGGYNEQFF.